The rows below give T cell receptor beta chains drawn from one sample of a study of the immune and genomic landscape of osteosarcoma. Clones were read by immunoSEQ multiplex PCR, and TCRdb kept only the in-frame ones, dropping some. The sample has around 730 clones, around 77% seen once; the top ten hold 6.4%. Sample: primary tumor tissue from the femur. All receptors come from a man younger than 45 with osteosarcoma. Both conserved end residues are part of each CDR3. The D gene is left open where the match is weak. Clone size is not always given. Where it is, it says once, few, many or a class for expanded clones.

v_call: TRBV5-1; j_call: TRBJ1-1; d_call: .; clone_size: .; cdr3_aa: CASSLAPGRDTEAFF; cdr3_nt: TGCGCCAGCAGCTTGGCTCCAGGAAGGGACACTGAAGCTTTCTTT
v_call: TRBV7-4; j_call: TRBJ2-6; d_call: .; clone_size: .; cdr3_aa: CASSEGASSQSRANVLTF; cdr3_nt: TGTGCCAGCAGCGAGGGTGCCAGCTCACAAAGTCGGGCCAACGTCCTGACTTTC
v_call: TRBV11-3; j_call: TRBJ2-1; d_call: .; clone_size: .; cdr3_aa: CASSLEQDGYNEQFF; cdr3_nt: TGTGCCAGCAGCTTAGAACAGGACGGGTACAATGAGCAGTTCTTC
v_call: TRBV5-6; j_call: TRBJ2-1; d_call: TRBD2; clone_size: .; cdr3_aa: CASSSRAGYNEQFF; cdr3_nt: TGTGCCAGCAGCTCACGAGCGGGATACAATGAGCAGTTCTTC
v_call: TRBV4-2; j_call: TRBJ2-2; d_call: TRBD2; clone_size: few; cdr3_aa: CASRLAGGDTGELFF; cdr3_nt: TGTGCCAGCAGGTTAGCGGGGGGAGACACCGGGGAGCTGTTTTTT
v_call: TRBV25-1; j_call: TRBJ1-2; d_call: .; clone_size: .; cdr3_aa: CASSAPGEMFGHGYTF; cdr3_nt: TGTGCCAGCAGTGCCCCAGGGGAGATGTTTGGGCATGGCTACACCTTC
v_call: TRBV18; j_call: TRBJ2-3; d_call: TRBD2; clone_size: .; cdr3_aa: CASSPLASGASDTQYF; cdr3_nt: TGTGCCAGCTCACCACTCGCTAGCGGGGCTTCAGATACGCAGTATTTT
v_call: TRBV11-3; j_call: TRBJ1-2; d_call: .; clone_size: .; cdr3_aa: CASSLESTNYGYTF; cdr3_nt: TGTGCCAGCAGCTTAGAATCTACTAACTATGGCTACACCTTC
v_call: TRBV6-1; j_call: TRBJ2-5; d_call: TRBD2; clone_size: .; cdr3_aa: CASSELASGPETQYF; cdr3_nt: TGTGCCAGCAGTGAATTGGCTAGCGGCCCCGAGACCCAGTACTTC
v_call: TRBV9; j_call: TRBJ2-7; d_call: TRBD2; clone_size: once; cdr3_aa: CASSVGGDAYEQYF; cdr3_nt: TGTGCCAGCAGCGTCGGGGGGGACGCCTACGAGCAGTACTTC
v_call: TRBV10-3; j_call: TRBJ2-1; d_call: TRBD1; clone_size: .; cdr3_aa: CAIRDRGLKTYNEQFF; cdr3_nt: TGTGCCATCAGGGACAGGGGCCTCAAAACCTACAATGAGCAGTTCTTC
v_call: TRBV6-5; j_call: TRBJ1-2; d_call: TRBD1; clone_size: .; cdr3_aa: CASTTGAGSRGYTF; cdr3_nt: TGTGCCAGCACCACAGGGGCTGGTTCTCGTGGCTACACCTTC
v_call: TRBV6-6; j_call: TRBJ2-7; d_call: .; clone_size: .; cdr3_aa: CASSYAAPNAYEQYF; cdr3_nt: TGTGCCAGCAGTTACGCGGCCCCAAACGCCTACGAGCAGTACTTC
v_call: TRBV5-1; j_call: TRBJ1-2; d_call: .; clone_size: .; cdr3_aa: CASSPGSGAGYGYTF; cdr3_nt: TGCGCCAGCAGCCCTGGTTCCGGCGCTGGCTATGGCTACACCTTC
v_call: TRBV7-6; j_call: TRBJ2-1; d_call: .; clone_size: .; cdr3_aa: CASSLELVSYNEQFF; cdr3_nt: TGTGCCAGCAGCTTAGAATTAGTTTCCTACAATGAGCAGTTCTTC
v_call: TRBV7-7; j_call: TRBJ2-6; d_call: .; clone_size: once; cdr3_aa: CASSSLIMPQSRANVLTF; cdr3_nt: TGTGCCAGCAGCTCTTTGATAATGCCACAAAGTCGGGCCAACGTCCTGACTTTC
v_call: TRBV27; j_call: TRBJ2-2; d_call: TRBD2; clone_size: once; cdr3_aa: CASSLQASGGNTGELFF; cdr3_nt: TGTGCCAGCAGTTTACAGGCGTCGGGAGGGAACACCGGGGAGCTGTTTTTT
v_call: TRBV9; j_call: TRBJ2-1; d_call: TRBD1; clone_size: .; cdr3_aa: CASSHGAGGSNEQFF; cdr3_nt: TGTGCCAGCAGTCACGGGGCAGGGGGCTCCAATGAGCAGTTCTTC
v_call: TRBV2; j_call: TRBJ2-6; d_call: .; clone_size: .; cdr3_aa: CASNSGANVLTF; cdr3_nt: TGTGCCAGCAACTCTGGGGCCAACGTCCTGACTTTC
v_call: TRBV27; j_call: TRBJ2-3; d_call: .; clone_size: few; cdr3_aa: CASSLDFRLMTDTQYF; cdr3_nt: TGTGCCAGCAGTTTAGACTTCCGGTTAATGACAGATACGCAGTATTTT
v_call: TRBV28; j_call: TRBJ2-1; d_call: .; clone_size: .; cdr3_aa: CASSPVGYGTSLGNEQFF; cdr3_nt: TGTGCCAGCAGTCCGGTGGGATACGGGACGTCCTTAGGCAATGAGCAGTTCTTC
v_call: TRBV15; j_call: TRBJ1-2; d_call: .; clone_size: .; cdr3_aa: CATGSSSYGYTF; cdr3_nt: TGTGCCACCGGCTCTTCGAGCTATGGCTACACCTTC
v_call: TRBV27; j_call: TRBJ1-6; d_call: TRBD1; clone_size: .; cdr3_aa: CASSLDGAGGGNSPLHF; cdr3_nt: TGTGCCAGCAGTTTAGATGGGGCAGGGGGCGGGAATTCACCCCTCCACTTT
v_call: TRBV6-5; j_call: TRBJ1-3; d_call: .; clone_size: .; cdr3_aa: CASSYSVSSGNTIYF; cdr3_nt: TGTGCCAGCAGTTACTCGGTTAGCTCTGGAAACACCATATATTTT
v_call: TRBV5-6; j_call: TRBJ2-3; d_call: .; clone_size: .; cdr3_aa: CASSFRGTSTDTQYF; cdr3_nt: TGTGCCAGCAGCTTCCGGGGGACTAGCACAGATACGCAGTATTTT
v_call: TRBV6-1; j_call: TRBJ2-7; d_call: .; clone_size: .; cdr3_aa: CASSEEGGGSYEQYF; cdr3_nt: TGTGCCAGCAGTGAAGAGGGTGGGGGATCCTACGAGCAGTACTTC
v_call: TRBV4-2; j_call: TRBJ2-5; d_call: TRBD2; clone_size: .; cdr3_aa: CASSQKTSGGAETQYF; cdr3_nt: TGTGCCAGCAGCCAAAAAACTAGCGGGGGGGCGGAGACCCAGTACTTC
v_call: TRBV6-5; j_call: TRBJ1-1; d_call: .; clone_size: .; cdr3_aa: CASSYYMNTEAFF; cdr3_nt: TGCGCCAGCAGTTACTACATGAACACTGAAGCTTTCTTT
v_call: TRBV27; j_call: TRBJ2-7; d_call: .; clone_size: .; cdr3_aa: CASSLYGGYEQYF; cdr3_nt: TGTGCCAGCAGTTTATACGGGGGATACGAGCAGTACTTC
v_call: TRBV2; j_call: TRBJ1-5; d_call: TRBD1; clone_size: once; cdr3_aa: CASQIGTGNQPQHF; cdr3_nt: TGTGCCAGCCAAATCGGGACAGGTAATCAGCCCCAGCATTTT
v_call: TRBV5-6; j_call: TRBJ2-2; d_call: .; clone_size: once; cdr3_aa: CASSKTSLWTGELFF; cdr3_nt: TGTGCCAGCAGCAAGACTAGTTTGTGGACCGGGGAGCTGTTTTTT
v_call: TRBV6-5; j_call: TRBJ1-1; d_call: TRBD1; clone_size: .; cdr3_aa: CASSSTLQGGKRAFF; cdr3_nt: TGTGCCAGCAGTTCTACCCTCCAGGGGGGAAAACGAGCTTTCTTT
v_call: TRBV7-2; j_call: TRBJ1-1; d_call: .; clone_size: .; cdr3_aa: CASSPRQATWNTEAFF; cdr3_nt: TGTGCCAGCAGCCCCCGACAGGCTACGTGGAACACTGAAGCTTTCTTT
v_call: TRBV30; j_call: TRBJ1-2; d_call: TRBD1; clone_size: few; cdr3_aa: CAWSLMGQHSGGYTF; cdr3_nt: TGTGCCTGGAGTCTCATGGGACAGCATTCGGGAGGCTACACCTTC
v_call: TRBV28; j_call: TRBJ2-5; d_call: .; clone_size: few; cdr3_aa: CASSLFGDAQETQYF; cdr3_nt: TGTGCCAGCAGTTTATTTGGGGATGCCCAAGAGACCCAGTACTTC
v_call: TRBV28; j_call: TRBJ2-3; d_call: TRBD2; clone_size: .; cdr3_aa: CASSQTGGPSDTQYF; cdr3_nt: TGTGCCAGCTCTCAGACGGGGGGGCCCTCAGATACGCAGTATTTT
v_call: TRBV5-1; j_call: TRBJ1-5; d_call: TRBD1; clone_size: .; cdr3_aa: CASSFHPDRTQPQHF; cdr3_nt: TGCGCCAGCAGCTTTCACCCGGACAGGACTCAGCCCCAGCATTTT